This T cell receptor (beta chain) was observed in a study of neurological immune-mediated disorders. This CDR3 contains 13 residues. CDR1 and CDR2 from the germline V gene are SQVTM and ANQGSEA. Trimming shortened V by 6 bases and J by 5 bases, and 13 bases separated the two germline ends. TCRdb re-analysed the 5' RACE reads in MiXCR, keeping a single row per CDR3 protein. This sample carries more than 75,000 distinct CDR3 sequences, 4.3% of them seen once, and the ten largest clones take about 5.7%. Findings and limits, study-wide: The multiple sclerosis repertoire cluster had no clinical or MRI feature associated with it. None of the CDR3 amino acid sequences found in expanded clones was shared across subjects. This suggests that the TCR-beta repertoires were private in all groups.

Indicated time point: longitudinal time-point 3. This clonotype was detected many times. Its antigen is undetermined. The chain couples TRBV29-1 to TRBJ1-4, with D hard to call. Material for sequencing was PBMCs. The receptor's source is a woman aged 60-75 years with multiple sclerosis. CDR3 loop: CSVIGVGNEKLFF. CDR3 nucleotide sequence: TGCAGCGTGATCGGCGTGGGAAATGAAAAACTGTTTTTT.